This section outlines one TCR beta chain sequence together with its context. TCRdb keeps only in-frame clones here, not all; method: immunoSEQ multiplex PCR. This sample has fewer than 80,000 clones, with approximately 90% found just once. These data belong to a study of human versus mouse CDR3 diversity and MHC coevolution. Study context: Reported immunoSEQ sensitivity was one in 200,000 T cells, with reduced amplification bias.

Sorting isolated naive CD4 T cells lacking CD45RO and expressing CD62L. The V end was cut by 6 bases, the J end by 1 base, with 6 bases between. CDR3 length equals 12 residues. Germline-derived CDR1 and CDR2 are MDHEN and SYDVKM. The V and J genes are TRBV28 and TRBJ2-5; the D is unclear. This TCR was sampled from a person aged 25 to 75 in good health. Sequenced sample: naive CD4+ T cells from blood. Subset given: CD45RO-negative CD62L-positive naive CD4 T cells. CDR3 sequence (DNA): TGTGCCAGCAGGACATTCCAAGAGACCCAGTACTTC. Amino acid sequence: CASRTFQETQYF.